Listed here are 25 T cell receptor beta chains from one sample, sequenced in a study of T-cell memory formation after mild COVID-19. TCRdb called the 5' RACE reads again in MiXCR, with one record for every CDR3 protein. The profile shows 400,000 to 450,000 distinct CDR3 sequences, over 15% of them singletons. Material: PBMCs or a T cell subset sorted from them (not recorded which). The origin of the receptors is a man younger than 30 who had mild COVID-19 (a few samples of this study predate the infection). Cell type and time point are not known.

This clonotype was counted at least ten times. This chain uses TRBV20-1 with TRBJ2-4; TRBD1 matches 7 bases. Germline values: CDR1 DFQATT, CDR2 SNEGSKA (reference sequence). This CDR3 has 13 residues. Germline trimming cut 5 bases from V and 8 bases from J; bases unmatched to any gene: 9. The CDR3 DNA reads TGCAGTGCTCAGACAGGGCCCTTGGACATTCAGTACTTC. It yields the protein CSAQTGPLDIQYF.

A remark on this clonotype: Germline is not matched at one junction end, which may reflect a read error. The J gene is TRBJ1-5, the V gene TRBV12-3 or TRBV12-4; D remains unclear. CDR3 length: 13 residues. The CDR3 is CATSLYSKQPQQF. The CDR3 nucleotides read TGTGCCACCAGTTTGTATAGCAAACAGCCCCAGCAGTTT.

This clonotype was picked up many times. J is TRBJ2-5 and V is TRBV2; weak D call: TRBD2 (5 bases). Trimming pared 6 bases from V and 2 bases from J, leaving 13 bases between. CDR1 and CDR2 (germline): SNHLY, FYNNEI. The CDR3 runs 14 residues. The CDR3 DNA reads as TGTGCCAGCAGCCGACTAACACCACAAGAGACCCAGTACTTC. This codes for CASSRLTPQETQYF.

The gene calls are TRBV5-1 and TRBJ2-1, with D possibly matching TRBD2 (7 bases). The V gene lost 1 base and the J gene lost 11 bases, with 13 bases spanning the gap. The germline gives CDR1 SGHRS, CDR2 YFSETQ. This CDR3 comprises 13 residues. Here the CDR3 DNA reads TGCGCCAGCAGCTTGCAACGGCGGGGGCAGCAGTTCTTC. Its translation is CASSLQRRGQQFF.

The chain joins TRBV30 to TRBJ2-1; D may be TRBD2 (6 bases). The CDR3 sequence is 14 residues long. Germline CDR1 reads GTSNPN; CDR2 reads SVGIG (reference sequence). V shed 2 bases and J shed 2 bases, with 10 bases lying between them. The CDR3 reads CAWSSGVPYNEQFF. In DNA form, the CDR3 reads TGTGCCTGGAGTTCGGGGGTACCCTACAATGAGCAGTTCTTC.

This clonotype was picked up a small number of times. This chain connects TRBV4-1 to TRBJ1-5; D is undetermined. Germline CDR1 MGHRA, CDR2 YSYEKL. Trimming cost V 4 bases and J 4 bases, with 14 bases left between them. The CDR3 sequence is 15 residues long. CDR3 loop: CASSRSEGRNQPQHF. The CDR3 coding sequence is TGCGCCAGCAGCCGCTCAGAGGGTAGAAATCAGCCCCAGCATTTT.

This clonotype appeared a few times. The CDR3 DNA reads TGTGCCACCAGCAGAGACCGGGACAGGGGTGGTCAGTACTTC. This encodes CATSRDRDRGGQYF. The V gene is TRBV15, the J gene TRBJ2-4, with 10 bases that match TRBD1. J gave up 12 bases and V 0 bases, and 5 bases lay outside the gene matches. CDR1 and CDR2 (germline): LNHNV, YYDKDF (reference sequence). The CDR3 is 14 amino acids.

The sample holds a few counts of this clonotype. This chain connects TRBV7-3 to TRBJ2-3; 9 bases match TRBD2. Germline CDR1 reads SGHTA; CDR2 reads FQGTGA. The CDR3 has 15 residues. V was pared by 2 bases and J by 7 bases, with 7 bases of the junction left unmatched. For the CDR3, the DNA is TGTGCCAGCAGCTTAGTAGCGGGGGCGGGGAATACGCAGTATTTT. Its translation is CASSLVAGAGNTQYF.

V usage is TRBV7-2 and J usage is TRBJ2-3; 12 positions agree with TRBD1. The V gene's germline CDR1 is SGHTA and CDR2 FQGNSA. The CDR3 spans 15 residues. Trimming cost V 1 base and J 7 bases; bases outside gene matches: 3. In DNA form, the CDR3 reads TGTGCCAGCAGCTTAGGGGACAGGGGGCCGAATACGCAGTATTTT. It encodes CASSLGDRGPNTQYF.

This clonotype was seen only a few times. V is TRBV15 and J is TRBJ2-5, with TRBD2 matching over 8 bases. Germline CDR1 reads LNHNV; CDR2 reads YYDKDF (reference sequence). The CDR3 length is 13 residues. V lost 8 bases to trimming and J lost 5 bases; unmatched junction nucleotides: 7. The CDR3 region is CATLGGVRETQYF. CDR3 coding DNA: TGTGCCACCCTCGGGGGGGTTCGGGAGACCCAGTACTTC.

The V and J genes are TRBV24-1 and TRBJ1-4; D remains ambiguous. The CDR3 runs 15 residues. With 2 bases removed from V and 5 bases from J, the gap between germline ends came to 11 bases. CDR1 and CDR2 from the germline V gene are KGHDR and SFDVKD. The CDR3 DNA follows: TGTGCCACCAGTGATTCAGCGATCTCGAATGAAAAACTGTTTTTT. Its translation is CATSDSAISNEKLFF.

In this sample, this clonotype turned up many times. The chain carries TRBV9 and TRBJ2-3; 14 nucleotides match TRBD2. Trimming removed 0 bases from V and 4 bases from J; junction bases left unmatched: 1. The V gene's germline CDR1 is SGDLS and CDR2 YYNGEE. The CDR3 loop spans 16 amino acids. CDR3: CASSVGLAGGPDTQYF. In nucleotides, the CDR3 is TGTGCCAGCAGCGTAGGACTAGCGGGGGGGCCAGATACGCAGTATTTT.

This clonotype was counted a few times. CDR3 loop: CASSWKDRLTYEQYV. DNA of the CDR3: TGTGCCAGCAGCTGGAAGGACAGACTGACCTACGAGCAGTACGTC. The J gene is TRBJ2-7, the V gene TRBV5-6; weak D call: TRBD1 (6 bases). The V end was cut by 3 bases, the J end by 2 bases, with 15 bases between. Germline V gives CDR1 SGHDT, CDR2 YYEEEE. CDR3 length equals 15 residues.

This chain links TRBV5-1 with TRBJ1-6; 9 nucleotides line up with TRBD1. This CDR3 contains 14 residues. V lost 4 bases and J lost 7; bases outside the gene matches: 3. The germline gives CDR1 SGHRS, CDR2 YFSETQ. The CDR3 nucleotides read TGCGCCAGCAGCCCGACAGGGGGAAATTCACCCCTCCACTTT. It yields the protein CASSPTGGNSPLHF.

This clonotype appeared many times. The chain combines TRBV15 with TRBJ2-5, with TRBD1 as a possible D gene (5 bases). V was cut by 0 bases and J by 7 bases, with 12 bases left in between. This CDR3 is built from 14 residues. The germline V gene encodes CDR1 LNHNV and CDR2 YYDKDF (reference sequence). The CDR3 DNA is TGTGCCACCAGCAGAGATCGGCAGGGCGGGACCCAGTACTTC. It encodes CATSRDRQGGTQYF. The full variable domain, in which reference TRBV15 and TRBJ2-5 provide the parts outside the CDR3, is DAMVIQNPRYQVTQFGKPVTLSCSQTLNHNVMYWYQQKSSQAPKLLFHYYDKDFNNEADTPDNFQSRRPNTSFCFLDIRSPGLGDTAMYLCATSRDRQGGTQYFGPGTRLLVL.

This clonotype has just a few counts. V usage is TRBV11-2 and J usage is TRBJ2-5; no firm D call. V lost 5 bases and J 1 base, leaving 17 bases between the germline ends. The CDR3 spans 16 residues. Germline V gene sequence: CDR1 SGHAT, CDR2 FQNNGV. The CDR3 bases are TGTGCCAGCAGCCTACGTACCTGGATGGTCCAAGAGACCCAGTACTTC. Protein sequence: CASSLRTWMVQETQYF. The variable domain in full, completed from reference TRBV11-2 and TRBJ2-5, reads EAGVAQSPRYKIIEKRQSVAFWCNPISGHATLYWYQQILGQGPKLLIQFQNNGVVDDSQLPKDRFSAERLKGVDSTLKIQPAKLEDSAVYLCASSLRTWMVQETQYFGPGTRLLVL.

A few counts support this clonotype. Here the CDR3 reads CASSTYDSEQFF. The CDR3 DNA reads TGCGCCAGCAGCACTTATGATAGTGAGCAGTTCTTC. This chain links TRBV5-1 with TRBJ2-1; unclear D gene. V lost 4 bases, J lost 9 bases, and 11 bases lay in between. The CDR3 has 12 amino acids. The germline V gene has CDR1 SGHRS and CDR2 YFSETQ.

CDR3 DNA sequence: TGTGCCAGCAGCGTAGGACTAGCGACTCAAGAGACCCAGTACTTC. Translated: CASSVGLATQETQYF. This rearrangement joins TRBV9 to TRBJ2-5; TRBD2 aligns across 8 bases. Germline CDR1 and CDR2: SGDLS and YYNGEE. The CDR3 runs 15 residues. The J segment lost 2 bases and the V segment lost 0 bases, leaving 3 bases of the junction unmatched.

This clonotype was seen more than once but under ten times. The chain employs TRBV5-1 and TRBJ2-3; 7 bases map to TRBD2. Germline-derived CDR1 and CDR2 are SGHRS and YFSETQ. The CDR3 runs 14 residues. The V gene end was trimmed by 7 bases and the J gene end by 5 bases; junction bases not matched to a gene: 10. In DNA, the CDR3 is TGCGCCAGCTCGGGGGGAAGCTGGCGAGATACGCAGTATTTT. It yields the protein CASSGGSWRDTQYF.

The CDR3 DNA reads TGTGCCAGCAGTCTTTCCCCGGCGGGGAGCACTGAAGCTTTCTTT. Amino acids: CASSLSPAGSTEAFF. The rearrangement joins TRBV27 to TRBJ1-1; the D is unclear. CDR1 and CDR2 from the germline V gene are MNHEY and SMNVEV (reference sequence). V lost 5 bases, J lost 4 bases, and 17 bases lay in between. This CDR3 has 15 amino acids.

The V gene is TRBV5-1, the J gene TRBJ2-7; D might be TRBD1 (6 bases). This CDR3 has 14 amino acids. Germline loops: CDR1 SGHRS, CDR2 YFSETQ. The V and J ends lost 2 bases and 2 bases respectively, with 11 bases between them. The CDR3 DNA sequence: TGCGCCAGCAGCTTTTCAGGACAGACCTACGAGCAGTACTTC. Its translation is CASSFSGQTYEQYF.

The chain carries TRBV6-6 and TRBJ2-7; the D call may be TRBD1 or TRBD2 (5 bases each). Germline loops: CDR1 MNHNY, CDR2 SVGAGI (reference sequence). This CDR3 spans 17 amino acids. Trimming removed 5 bases from V and 2 bases from J, with 22 bases in between. Here the CDR3 DNA reads TGTGCCAGCAGTGTGGGACGCCGACAGCGAGTCCCCTACGAGCAGTACTTC. This sequence encodes CASSVGRRQRVPYEQYF.

The chain combines TRBV5-1 with TRBJ2-1, with TRBD2 identical over 8 bases. CDR3 size: 16 residues. Trimming took 4 bases from V and 8 from J; bases not matched to a gene: 14. CDR1 SGHRS and CDR2 YFSETQ come from the germline V gene. The CDR3 bases are TGCGCCAGCAGCCCGGATCCCGGGACTAGTAGCTATGAGCAGTTCTTC. Protein product: CASSPDPGTSSYEQFF.

Only a few counts were recorded for this clonotype. The chain is built from TRBV6-1 and TRBJ2-2; D may be TRBD1 or TRBD2 (5 bases each). The CDR3 length is 15 residues. Trimming took off 5 bases at V and 6 bases at J, with 16 bases between the two ends. Germline V gene sequence: CDR1 MNHNS, CDR2 SASEGT. CDR3 loop: CASSLSRLGAGELFF. In DNA form, the CDR3 reads TGTGCCAGCAGTCTGTCCCGACTGGGGGCCGGGGAGCTGTTTTTT.

This clonotype came up many times. V and J are TRBV12-3 or TRBV12-4 and TRBJ2-2; TRBD1 aligns across 8 bases. Trimming cost V 5 bases and J 7 bases; bases outside gene matches: 3. The CDR3 is 13 amino acids. The CDR3 DNA sequence: TGTGCCAGCAGTCCAGGGGGCTTCGGGGAGCTGTTTTTT. Its protein product is CASSPGGFGELFF.